This T cell receptor beta chain came from a study of CXCR3-negative and CXCR3-positive naive CD8 T cells (dated by TCRdb to between 2018 and 2020). With respect to the entire study: In total, around 140 million TRB reads were obtained, or roughly 1.5 +/- 0.3 million reads per library. Diversity and physicochemical repertoire analyses were performed on about a dozen donors pooled from two independent experiments. TRBV-TRBJ cluster analysis included naive subsets from 5 donors and memory cells from 3 donors.

About this clonotype: Its antigen is unknown.

Reads for this sample came from a NextSeq 550. The Human TCR Profiling Kit (MiLaboratory) was used to make UMI-labeled 5' RACE TRB cDNA libraries. The full amount of extracted RNA was used for cDNA synthesis, and the full amount of resulting cDNA was used for PCR amplification. The libraries were made side by side, with each library going through the same number of PCR cycles. Per the source publication's procedure: MIGEC and MiXCR extracted about 53,000 +/- 10,000 unique UMI-labeled TRB cDNA molecules per library, requiring at least two reads per UMI. On average, each library contained approximately 40,000 +/- 10,000 functional in-frame TRB CDR3 nucleotide clonotypes without stop codons. Diversity metrics, including normalized Shannon-Wiener and Chao1, were computed in VDJtools after downsampling to 5000 UMI-labeled TRB molecules per sample. VDJtools was used to calculate clonotype-size-weighted physicochemical properties of the central five CDR3 residues, namely interaction energy, strength, volume and Kidera factor 4. The reads were reprocessed in TCRdb, with one entry per CDR3 protein sequence and no accompanying DNA. The authors' filters were not applied to this entry. This sample's records show approximately 60,000 distinct CDR3 sequences. The leading ten clones occupy about 20% of the sample.

Looking up the germline V gene yields CDR1 SGHDN and CDR2 FVKESK. The CDR3 starts with the cysteine, ends with the phenylalanine, and has 16 residues. The protein alone is recorded here. The study at large found these results: Because surface CD5, which has been linked to self-reactivity in mice, was comparable between naive subsets, TCR interaction strength was also inferred from TRB CDR3 physicochemical properties. Both naive subsets had comparably high repertoire diversity, while memory CD8+ T cells had much lower repertoire diversity. CXCR3 expression partially decreased after cryopreservation, so most assays used freshly isolated PBMCs. Similar TRBV-TRBJ usage was shown by naive CXCR3-negative and CXCR3-positive cells from the same donor, whereas distinct patterns were shown by memory cells.

Each CD8+ T cell subset was flow-sorted in triplicate, with roughly 300,000 cells per subset placed directly into RLT lysis buffer. Peripheral blood mononuclear cells were isolated from buffy coats by standard density gradient centrifugation. An RNeasy Mini Kit was used to extract total RNA from the sorted cells. Sequencing was done on a sample of memory CD8+ T cells from blood. The label giving this sample's cell subset or site can be read as: conventional CD8+ memory T cells (TMEM), sorted as controls. The sequence is built from TRBV14 and TRBJ2-3; as DNA is missing, the TRBD2 call by TCRdb cannot be tested. The receptor's source is a human donor in good health. Some clones in this sample may be carry-over from other donors' samples. The CDR3 has the sequence CASSRILAGGTDTQYF.